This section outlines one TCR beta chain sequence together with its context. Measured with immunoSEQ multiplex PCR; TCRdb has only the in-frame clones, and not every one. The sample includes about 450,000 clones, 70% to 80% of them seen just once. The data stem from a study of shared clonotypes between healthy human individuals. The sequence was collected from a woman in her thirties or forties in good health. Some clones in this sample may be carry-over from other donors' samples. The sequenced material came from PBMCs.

This CDR3 reads CASSIREKLFF. CDR3 in DNA: TGTGCCAGTAGTATAAGGGAAAAACTGTTTTTT. This chain connects TRBV19 to TRBJ1-4, with no clear D. This CDR3 comprises 11 residues. Deletions cut 2 bases from V and 8 bases from J, with 3 bases between. Germline-derived CDR1 and CDR2 are LNHDA and SQIVND (reference sequence).